Listed here are 14 T cell receptor beta chains from one sample, sequenced in a study of shared clonotypes between healthy human individuals. CD45RO-negative, CCR7-positively selected cells formed the naive CD8 fraction, excluding terminally differentiated effector memory CD45RA+ cells. The protocol was immunoSEQ multiplex PCR, while the TCRdb copy is restricted to in-frame clones and leaves out a portion. Of around 1.9 million clones detected, 93% appear once; the ten largest clones hold more than 1.5%. The sample was naive CD8+ T cells from PBMCs. All receptors come from a man younger than 35 in good health. Some clones in this sample may be carry-over from other donors' samples.

In its sample, this clone was seen once. Additional DNA sequences in this sample encode the identical CDR3. The chain carries TRBV27 and TRBJ2-7, with D unclear. The length of the CDR3 is 11 residues. In germline, CDR1 is MNHEY, CDR2 SMNVEV (reference sequence). V lost 8 bases and J 4 bases, leaving 9 bases between the germline ends. The CDR3 DNA sequence: TGTGCCAGCTCTCCCGGGTACGAGCAGTACTTC. Its translation is CASSPGYEQYF.

The V gene is TRBV27, the J gene TRBJ2-7, with D hard to call. Trimming cost V 0 bases and J 5 bases, with 14 bases left between them. CDR1 is MNHEY and CDR2 is SMNVEV in the germline V gene (reference sequence). The CDR3 consists of 15 residues. The CDR3 nucleotides read TGTGCCAGCAGTTTATCGATCCCTAGTGGCGACGAGCAGTACTTC. It specifies CASSLSIPSGDEQYF.

This chain joins TRBV10-3 and TRBJ2-2; 7 nucleotides align to TRBD1. With V trimmed by 6 bases and J by 7 bases, 5 bases remained unmatched. Germline loops: CDR1 ENHRY, CDR2 SYGVKD. CDR3 length: 13 amino acids. The CDR3 here is CAISPTGVGELFF. The CDR3 region has the DNA TGTGCCATCAGCCCAACAGGGGTCGGGGAGCTGTTTTTT.

The V call is TRBV5-5, the J call TRBJ2-7; tentatively, D is TRBD2 (6 bases). Germline CDR1 reads SGHKS; CDR2 reads YYEKEE (reference sequence). Trimming pared 6 bases from V and 2 bases from J, leaving 15 bases between. This CDR3 is 14 amino acids long. This CDR3 reads CASILGSGTYEQYF. In DNA form, the CDR3 reads TGTGCCAGCATCCTCGGGAGCGGAACCTACGAGCAGTACTTC.

This clone was counted a few times. A much larger clone lies a single base off, so this may be a read error. CDR3 loop: CASSVGNTEAFF. The CDR3 region has the DNA TGTGCCAGCAGCGTAGGGAACACTGAAGCTTTCTTT. The V gene is TRBV6-5, the J gene TRBJ1-1; D not resolved. V was shortened by 6 bases and J by 1 base, with 6 bases between the two germline ends. The CDR3 runs to 12 residues. Looked up from germline, CDR1 is MNHEY and CDR2 is SVGAGI.

The rearrangement joins TRBV15 to TRBJ2-3, with 8 bases aligning to TRBD2. This CDR3 is built from 16 residues. Germline lookup yields CDR1 LNHNV and CDR2 YYDKDF (reference sequence). V lost 0 bases, J lost 2 bases, and 4 bases stayed unmatched. CDR3 in amino acids: CATSRDWTSFTDTQYF. CDR3 sequence (DNA): TGTGCCACCAGCAGAGATTGGACTAGCTTCACAGATACGCAGTATTTT.

The genes are TRBV4-3 and TRBJ2-3, with TRBD1 identical over 10 bases. CDR3 length: 14 amino acids. Looked up from germline, CDR1 is LGHNA and CDR2 is YSLEER. The trim removed 4 bases at V and 4 bases at J, leaving 2 bases unmatched. The CDR3 DNA is TGCGCCAGCAGCCTCGGACAGGGGGCAGATACGCAGTATTTT. Translated, it gives CASSLGQGADTQYF.

This chain connects TRBV7-2 to TRBJ1-2; D is ambiguous. The V and J ends lost 1 base and 4 bases respectively, with 10 bases between them. The germline CDR1 and CDR2 sequences are SGHTA and FQGNSA. The CDR3 loop spans 14 amino acids. The CDR3, as DNA: TGTGCCAGCAGCTTAGTTGGGCAGGTCTATGGCTACACCTTC. Translated, it gives CASSLVGQVYGYTF.

This clone was detected once. J is TRBJ2-1 and V is TRBV11-2; 9 nucleotides match TRBD2. The CDR3 loop spans 15 amino acids. The V segment lost 4 bases and the J segment 5 bases; nucleotides outside the gene matches: 6. CDR1 SGHAT and CDR2 FQNNGV come from the germline V gene. The DNA of the CDR3 is TGTGCCAGCAGCTCCGACTTAGCGGGGGACAATGAGCAGTTCTTC. This sequence encodes CASSSDLAGDNEQFF.

This clone was counted once. This rearrangement joins TRBV27 to TRBJ2-3, with D unclear. Germline-derived CDR1 and CDR2 are MNHEY and SMNVEV (reference sequence). The CDR3 runs 16 residues. Trimming took off 2 bases at V and 0 bases at J, with 12 bases between the two ends. The CDR3 region has the DNA TGTGCCAGCAGTTTAATTCAGGCCGTAAGCACAGATACGCAGTATTTT. As protein: CASSLIQAVSTDTQYF.

The CDR3 nucleotides are TGTGCCAGCAGCTCGCCCCAGGGGGCCCGAGGGCAGCTCTCTGGAAACACCATATATTTT. This encodes CASSSPQGARGQLSGNTIYF. The chain links TRBV7-8 to TRBJ1-3; 8 positions match TRBD1. J was trimmed by 0 bases and V by 4 bases; bases with no gene match: 17. In germline, CDR1 is SGHVS, CDR2 FQNEAQ. This CDR3 has 20 residues.

J is TRBJ2-1 and V is TRBV27, with 7 bases that match TRBD2. The CDR3 has 15 residues. Germline V gene lookup returns CDR1 MNHEY and CDR2 SMNVEV (reference sequence). V shed 8 bases and J 6 bases; nucleotides not matched to a gene: 13. The CDR3 coding sequence is TGTGCCAGCCACTATGGCGGGAGTTCTGTCAATGAGCAGTTCTTC. As protein: CASHYGGSSVNEQFF.

The chain employs TRBV28 and TRBJ2-5; D not resolved. The V end lost 5 bases, the J end lost 2 bases, and 15 bases lay between the germline ends. Germline V gene lookup returns CDR1 MDHEN and CDR2 SYDVKM. This CDR3 has 15 residues. The DNA for the CDR3 is TGTGCCAGCAGTCCACTCCTGGGGAAGCAAGAGACCCAGTACTTC. Protein: CASSPLLGKQETQYF.

The rearrangement uses TRBV9 and TRBJ2-5; 10 nucleotides align to TRBD1. Germline trimming cut 3 bases from V and 5 bases from J; bases unmatched to any gene: 7. This CDR3 spans 15 amino acids. The germline V gene has CDR1 SGDLS and CDR2 YYNGEE. DNA of the CDR3: TGTGCCAGCAGCGCGGTGACAGGGGGCGGGGAGACCCAGTACTTC. Amino acids: CASSAVTGGGETQYF.